The 5 T cell receptor beta chains presented below share a single source sample, sequenced in a study of T cell changes during pregnancy in multiple sclerosis (dated by TCRdb to the late 2010s). The receptor library was made with the immunoSEQ multiplex PCR assay. Drawn from immuneACCESS, this table holds only the in-frame rearrangements with V and J called that TCRdb kept. Clones are partly lost; checked studies trace under half to an unresolved V gene and leave the rest unexplained. The sample table contains roughly 75,000 clones; only one count was recorded for roughly 90% of them. The leading ten clones occupy less than 2.5% of the sample. Sequenced here: peripheral blood, sampled before pregnancy. The receptors were gathered from a female donor with multiple sclerosis, enrolled in a pregnancy study.

The chain couples TRBV5-4 to TRBJ2-3, with 7 bases aligning to TRBD2. V was clipped by 0 bases and J by 3 bases; unmatched bases: 1. This CDR3 region has 14 residues. Germline CDR1 is SGHNT and CDR2 is YYREEE (reference sequence). The CDR3 bases are TGTGCCAGCAGCTTGGGGGGAGGGACAGATACGCAGTATTTT. This codes for CASSLGGGTDTQYF. Using reference TRBV5-4 and TRBJ2-3 for the parts outside the CDR3, the full variable domain is ETGVTQSPTHLIKTRGQQVTLRCSSQSGHNTVSWYQQALGQGPQFIFQYYREEENGRGNFPPRFSGLQFPNYSSELNVNALELDDSALYLCASSLGGGTDTQYFGPGTRLTVL.

The sample holds one count of this clone. The genes are TRBV18 and TRBJ1-1; tentatively, D is TRBD1 (5 bases). The CDR3 is made up of 15 amino acids. Trimming stripped 2 bases from V and 1 base from J, with 11 bases between. CDR1 is KGHSH and CDR2 is LQKENI in the germline V gene. The CDR3 DNA reads TGTGCCAGCTCACCAGTAGACAGCTCGAACACTGAAGCTTTCTTT. Translating it yields CASSPVDSSNTEAFF.

This chain connects TRBV9 to TRBJ1-1; the D is unclear. CDR3 length equals 14 residues. Trimming took off 0 bases at V and 1 base at J, with 7 bases between the two ends. The germline gives CDR1 SGDLS, CDR2 YYNGEE. CDR3 sequence: CASSVVPGNTEAFF. DNA for the CDR3: TGTGCCAGCAGCGTAGTGCCAGGGAACACTGAAGCTTTCTTT.

V usage is TRBV5-6 and J usage is TRBJ1-2, with TRBD1 matching over 7 bases. The V segment lost 2 bases and the J segment 1 base; nucleotides outside the gene matches: 5. The germline CDR1 and CDR2 sequences are SGHDT and YYEEEE. The CDR3 runs 15 residues. CDR3 bases: TGTGCCAGCAGCTTCCCGACAGGGATTAACTATGGCTACACCTTC. It encodes CASSFPTGINYGYTF. Full variable domain (remainder filled in from reference TRBV5-6 and TRBJ1-2): DAGVTQSPTHLIKTRGQQVTLRCSPKSGHDTVSWYQQALGQGPQFIFQYYEEEERQRGNFPDRFSGHQFPNYSSELNVNALLLGDSALYLCASSFPTGINYGYTFGSGTRLTVV.

The chain carries TRBV7-9 and TRBJ2-1, with 7 bases aligning to TRBD1. The CDR3 consists of 19 residues. Germline trimming cut 3 bases from V and 2 bases from J; bases unmatched to any gene: 16. Per germline, CDR1 SEHNR and CDR2 FQNEAQ (reference sequence). For the CDR3, the DNA is TGTGCCAGCAGCTTGGGCCCGTTCTTCGCCGGGACAGCCTACAATGAGCAGTTCTTC. Translated: CASSLGPFFAGTAYNEQFF.